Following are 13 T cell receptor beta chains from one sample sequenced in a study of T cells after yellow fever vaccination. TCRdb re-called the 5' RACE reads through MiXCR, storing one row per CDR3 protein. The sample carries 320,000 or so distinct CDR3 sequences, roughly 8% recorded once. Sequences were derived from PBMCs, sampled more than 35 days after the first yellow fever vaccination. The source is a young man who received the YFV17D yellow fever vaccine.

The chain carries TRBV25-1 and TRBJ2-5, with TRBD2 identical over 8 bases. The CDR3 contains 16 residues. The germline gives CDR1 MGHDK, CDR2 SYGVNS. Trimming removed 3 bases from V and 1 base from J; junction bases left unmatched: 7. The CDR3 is CASSDLLAGFQETQYF. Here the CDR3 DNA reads TGTGCCAGCAGTGACTTGCTAGCGGGTTTCCAAGAGACCCAGTACTTC.

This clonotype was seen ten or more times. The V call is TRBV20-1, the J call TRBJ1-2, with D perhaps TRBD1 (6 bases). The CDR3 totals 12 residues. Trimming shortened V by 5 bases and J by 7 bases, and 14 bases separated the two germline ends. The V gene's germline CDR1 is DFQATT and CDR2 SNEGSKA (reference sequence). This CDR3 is CSAGTTGGGYTF. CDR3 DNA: TGCAGTGCTGGAACGACAGGAGGTGGCTACACCTTC.

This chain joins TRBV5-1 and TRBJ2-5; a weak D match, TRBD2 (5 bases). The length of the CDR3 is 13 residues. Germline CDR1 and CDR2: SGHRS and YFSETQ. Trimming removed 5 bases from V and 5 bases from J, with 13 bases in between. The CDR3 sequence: CASSDPGKETQYF. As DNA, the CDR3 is TGCGCCAGCAGTGATCCGGGGAAGGAGACCCAGTACTTC.

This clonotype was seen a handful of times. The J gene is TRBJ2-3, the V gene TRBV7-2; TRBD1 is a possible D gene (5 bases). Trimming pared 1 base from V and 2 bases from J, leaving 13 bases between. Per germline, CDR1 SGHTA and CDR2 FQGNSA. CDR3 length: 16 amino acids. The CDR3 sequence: CASSLVLGHPTDTQYF. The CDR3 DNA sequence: TGTGCCAGCAGCTTAGTCCTTGGACATCCCACAGATACGCAGTATTTT.

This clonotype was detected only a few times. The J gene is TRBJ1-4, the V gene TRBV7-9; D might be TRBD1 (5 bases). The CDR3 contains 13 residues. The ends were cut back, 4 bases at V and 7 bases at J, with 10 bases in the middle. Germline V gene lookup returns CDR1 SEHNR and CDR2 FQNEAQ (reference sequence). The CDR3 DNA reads TGTGCCAGCAGCTCAAGGGGAACTGAAAAACTGTTTTTT. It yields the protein CASSSRGTEKLFF.

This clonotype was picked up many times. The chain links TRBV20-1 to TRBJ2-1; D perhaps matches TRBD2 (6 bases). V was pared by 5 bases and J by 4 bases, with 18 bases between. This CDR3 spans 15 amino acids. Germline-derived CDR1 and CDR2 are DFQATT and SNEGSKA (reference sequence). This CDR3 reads CSARPPGTLYNEQFF. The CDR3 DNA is TGCAGTGCTCGACCCCCCGGGACTCTGTACAATGAGCAGTTCTTC.

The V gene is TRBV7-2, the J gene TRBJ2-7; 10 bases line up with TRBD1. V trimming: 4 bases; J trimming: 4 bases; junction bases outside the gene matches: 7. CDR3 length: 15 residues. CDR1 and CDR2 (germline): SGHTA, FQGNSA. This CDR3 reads CASSSVGQGMYEQYF. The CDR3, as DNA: TGTGCCAGCAGCTCGGTGGGACAGGGGATGTACGAGCAGTACTTC.

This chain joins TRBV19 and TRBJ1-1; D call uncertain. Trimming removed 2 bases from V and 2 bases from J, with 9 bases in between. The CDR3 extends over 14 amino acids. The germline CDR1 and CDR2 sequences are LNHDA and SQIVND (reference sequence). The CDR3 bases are TGTGCCAGTAGTATACTCGGGCTTAACACTGAAGCTTTCTTT. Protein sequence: CASSILGLNTEAFF.

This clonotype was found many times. The CDR3 nucleotides are TGTGCCAGCAGTCTCAATACAGGGCCCCTAGGTGGTGAAGCTTTCTTT. Protein sequence: CASSLNTGPLGGEAFF. The chain carries TRBV12-3 or TRBV12-4 and TRBJ1-1, with D maybe TRBD1 (6 bases). The CDR3 length is 16 residues. V gave up 5 bases and J gave up 7 bases, with 23 bases separating them.

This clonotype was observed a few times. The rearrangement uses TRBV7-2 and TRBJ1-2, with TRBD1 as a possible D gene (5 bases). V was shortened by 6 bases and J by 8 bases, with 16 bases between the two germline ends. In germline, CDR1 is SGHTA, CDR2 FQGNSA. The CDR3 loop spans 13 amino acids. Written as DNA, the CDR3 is TGTGCCAGCAGTCTAGTGGGGGTGGAAGGCTACACCTTC. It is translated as CASSLVGVEGYTF. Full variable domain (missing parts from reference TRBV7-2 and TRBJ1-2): GAGVSQSPSNKVTEKGKDVELRCDPISGHTALYWYRQSLGQGLEFLIYFQGNSAPDKSGLPSDRFSAERTGGSVSTLTIQRTQQEDSAVYLCASSLVGVEGYTFGSGTRLTVV.

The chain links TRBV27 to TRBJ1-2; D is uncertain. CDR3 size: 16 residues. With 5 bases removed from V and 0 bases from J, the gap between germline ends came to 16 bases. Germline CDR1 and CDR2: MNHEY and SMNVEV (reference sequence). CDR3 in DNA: TGTGCCAGCAGTGGCAGTTTAGGAGGAGCTAACTATGGCTACACCTTC. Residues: CASSGSLGGANYGYTF.

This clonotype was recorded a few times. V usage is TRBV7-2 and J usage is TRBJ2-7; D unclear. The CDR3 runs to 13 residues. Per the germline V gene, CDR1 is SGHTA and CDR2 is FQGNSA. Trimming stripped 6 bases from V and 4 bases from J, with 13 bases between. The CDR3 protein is CASSFGPTYEQYF. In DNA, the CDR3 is TGTGCCAGCAGTTTCGGGCCCACTTACGAGCAGTACTTC.

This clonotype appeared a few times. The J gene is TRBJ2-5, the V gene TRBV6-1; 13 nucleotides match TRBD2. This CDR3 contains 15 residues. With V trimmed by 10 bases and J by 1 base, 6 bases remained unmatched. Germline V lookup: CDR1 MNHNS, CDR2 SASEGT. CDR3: CATRGTSGVQETQYF. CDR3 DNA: TGTGCCACTAGGGGGACTAGCGGGGTCCAAGAGACCCAGTACTTC.